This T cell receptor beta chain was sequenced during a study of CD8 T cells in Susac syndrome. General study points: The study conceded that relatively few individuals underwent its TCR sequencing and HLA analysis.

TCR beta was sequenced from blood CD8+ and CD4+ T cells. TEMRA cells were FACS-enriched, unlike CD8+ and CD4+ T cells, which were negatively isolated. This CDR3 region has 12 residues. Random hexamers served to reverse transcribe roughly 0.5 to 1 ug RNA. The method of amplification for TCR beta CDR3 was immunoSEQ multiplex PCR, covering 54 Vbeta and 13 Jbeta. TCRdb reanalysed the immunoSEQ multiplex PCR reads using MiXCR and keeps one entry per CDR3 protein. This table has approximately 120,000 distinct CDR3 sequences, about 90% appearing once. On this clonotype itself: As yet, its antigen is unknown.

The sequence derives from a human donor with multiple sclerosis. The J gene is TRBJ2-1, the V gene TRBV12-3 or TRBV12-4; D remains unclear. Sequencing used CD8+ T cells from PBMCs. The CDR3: CASHQAGNEQFF. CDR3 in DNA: TGTGCGTCTCATCAGGCCGGTAATGAGCAGTTCTTC.